The following is a T cell receptor (beta chain) sequence with its context. What it binds is unknown. TCR beta CDR3 regions were amplified from RNA. In the first-round RT-PCR of the TCR CDR3, the HTBI primer set was used. TCRdb ran MiXCR on the multiplex PCR reads and lists one entry per CDR3 protein. The repertoire holds 250,000 to 300,000 distinct CDR3 sequences, with about 14% as singletons. The data stem from a study of T cells in Graves' hyperthyroidism and ophthalmopathy. Study-wide results and limits: Most clonotypes that expanded in the thyroid above 0.001 also showed up in blood.

PBMCs stemmed from 10 ml fresh peripheral blood. Trimming cost V 5 bases and J 0 bases, with 13 bases left between them. CDR1 and CDR2 (germline): MDHEN, SYDVKM. CDR3 length equals 15 residues. This chain links TRBV28 with TRBJ1-2; TRBD1 is a possible D gene (5 bases). The sequenced sample was blood. This sequence was found in a woman aged 25 to 39 with Graves' hyperthyroidism that later progressed to Graves' ophthalmopathy. The CDR3 region is CASSPPGTANYGYTF. CDR3 DNA: TGTGCCAGCAGTCCCCCCGGGACGGCTAACTATGGCTACACCTTC.